The next 12 T cell receptor beta chains were all read from a single sample in a study of cytomegalovirus exposure and HLA in healthy donors. The PCR made use of 60 Vbeta and 13 Jbeta primers. Some clones are missing from TCRdb's copy, which holds only in-frame ones; the method was immunoSEQ multiplex PCR. Of approximately 110,000 clones listed, 81% were seen once; the top ten hold 0.95% to 1.4%. Sequenced: PBMCs. Receptor source: a woman aged 25 to 39 in good health and CMV-seronegative.

Concerning this clone itself: The germline gene is not matched at one end of the junction; a read error may be the cause. V usage is TRBV7-9 and J usage is TRBJ2-1; 9 bases match TRBD2. CDR3 size: 17 residues. Germline V lookup: CDR1 SEHNR, CDR2 FQNEAQ (reference sequence). The CDR3 reads CSSSFQRGLAKHNEQFF. CDR3 in DNA: TGTTCCAGCAGCTTTCAACGAGGACTAGCGAAACACAATGAGCAGTTCTTC.

This chain links TRBV5-1 with TRBJ2-7; D gene ambiguous. The germline V gene has CDR1 SGHRS and CDR2 YFSETQ. V was pared by 1 base and J by 0 bases, with 8 bases between. This CDR3 has 14 residues. The chain's CDR3 is CASSLIPVSYEQYF. The CDR3 coding sequence is TGCGCCAGCAGCTTGATCCCCGTCTCCTACGAGCAGTACTTC.

The rearrangement links TRBV7-8 to TRBJ1-2, with 10 nucleotides matching TRBD1. The CDR3 loop spans 14 amino acids. V lost 5 bases and J lost 8; bases outside the gene matches: 8. CDR1 and CDR2 from the germline V gene are SGHVS and FQNEAQ. CDR3 coding DNA: TGTGCCAGCAGCACCGACAGGGGGCAGCGCGGCTACACCTTC. It yields the protein CASSTDRGQRGYTF.

V usage is TRBV19 and J usage is TRBJ2-5, with a weak D call TRBD2 (6 bases). V was shortened by 3 bases and J by 3 bases, with 8 bases between the two germline ends. The CDR3 spans 13 residues. Per the germline V gene, CDR1 is LNHDA and CDR2 is SQIVND (reference sequence). CDR3 in amino acids: CASSIRGKETQYF. CDR3 DNA: TGTGCCAGTAGTATTCGGGGGAAAGAGACCCAGTACTTC.

The chain recombines TRBV27 with TRBJ1-5; no clear D gene. Germline CDR1 is MNHEY and CDR2 is SMNVEV (reference sequence). Trimming pared 6 bases from V and 3 bases from J, leaving 9 bases between. This CDR3 is built from 13 residues. The CDR3 loop reads CASSPWPNQPQHF. CDR3 DNA sequence: TGTGCCAGCAGCCCGTGGCCCAATCAGCCCCAGCATTTT.

The gene calls are TRBV7-9 and TRBJ2-2, with 9 bases that match TRBD2. Germline V gene data show CDR1 as SEHNR and CDR2 as FQNEAQ (reference sequence). Trimming took 6 bases from V and 3 from J; bases not matched to a gene: 8. CDR3 length: 16 amino acids. CDR3 DNA: TGTGCCAGCAGAACCGGGACTAGCCTTGACACCGGGGAGCTGTTTTTT. Its protein is CASRTGTSLDTGELFF.

The chain joins TRBV7-2 to TRBJ1-2; unclear D gene. The V gene's germline CDR1 is SGHTA and CDR2 FQGNSA. The CDR3 spans 13 residues. Between the trimmed V and J ends, which lost 2 bases and 0 bases, there was a span of 4 bases. The CDR3 coding sequence is TGTGCCAGCAGCTTACAGACTAACTATGGCTACACCTTC. Amino acids: CASSLQTNYGYTF.

This sequence joins TRBV5-4 and TRBJ2-1; possibly TRBD1 for D (5 bases). CDR3 length: 15 amino acids. Trimming shortened V by 2 bases and J by 2 bases, and 11 bases separated the two germline ends. Germline loops: CDR1 SGHNT, CDR2 YYREEE (reference sequence). CDR3 bases: TGTGCCAGCAGCTTCGAGGCAGGGCCCTACAATGAGCAGTTCTTC. Amino acids: CASSFEAGPYNEQFF.

The gene calls are TRBV19 and TRBJ2-7; a possible D gene is TRBD1 (6 bases). The CDR3 loop spans 13 amino acids. V lost 4 bases and J 5 bases, leaving 12 bases between the germline ends. The germline V gene encodes CDR1 LNHDA and CDR2 SQIVND (reference sequence). The CDR3 coding sequence is TGTGCCAGTAGTAGCGCCAGGGGCAACGAGCAGTACTTC. Its protein is CASSSARGNEQYF.

The CDR3 nucleotides read TGTGCCAGAACAGAGTTCTATAGCAATCAGCCCCAGCATTTT. This codes for CARTEFYSNQPQHF. This chain links TRBV21-1 with TRBJ1-5; the table's D call, TRBD1, was not checked against the DNA. TRBV21-1 is given as a pseudogene. This CDR3 region has 14 residues.

The chain carries TRBV4-1 and TRBJ1-1; D uncertain. Trimming pared 0 bases from V and 4 bases from J, leaving 6 bases between. Per the germline V gene, CDR1 is MGHRA and CDR2 is YSYEKL. The CDR3 is 13 residues long. The DNA for the CDR3 is TGCGCCAGCAGCCAAGATATCCTCACTGAAGCTTTCTTT. Its protein is CASSQDILTEAFF.

The chain carries TRBV7-3 and TRBJ1-1; possibly TRBD1 for D (6 bases). V was cut by 5 bases and J by 7 bases, with 14 bases left in between. Germline V gene sequence: CDR1 SGHTA, CDR2 FQGTGA. This CDR3 spans 13 amino acids. In DNA, the CDR3 is TGTGCCAGCAGCCTCCGGGGGGCGGGTGAAGCTTTCTTT. Amino acids: CASSLRGAGEAFF.